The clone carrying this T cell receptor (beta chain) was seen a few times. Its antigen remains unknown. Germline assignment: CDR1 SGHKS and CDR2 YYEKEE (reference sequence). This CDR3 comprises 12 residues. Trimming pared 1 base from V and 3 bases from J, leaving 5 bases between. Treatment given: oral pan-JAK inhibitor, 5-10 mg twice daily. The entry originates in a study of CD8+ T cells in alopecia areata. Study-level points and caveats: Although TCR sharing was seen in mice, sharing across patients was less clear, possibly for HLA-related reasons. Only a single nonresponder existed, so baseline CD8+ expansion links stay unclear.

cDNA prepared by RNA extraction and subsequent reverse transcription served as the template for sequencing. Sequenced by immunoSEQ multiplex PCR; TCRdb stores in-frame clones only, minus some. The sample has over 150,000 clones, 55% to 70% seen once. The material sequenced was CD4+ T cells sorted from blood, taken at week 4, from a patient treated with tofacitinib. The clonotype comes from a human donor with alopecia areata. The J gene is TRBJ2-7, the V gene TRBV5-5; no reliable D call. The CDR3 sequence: CASSLRGYEQYF. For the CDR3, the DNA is TGTGCCAGCAGCTTGCGAGGCTACGAGCAGTACTTC.